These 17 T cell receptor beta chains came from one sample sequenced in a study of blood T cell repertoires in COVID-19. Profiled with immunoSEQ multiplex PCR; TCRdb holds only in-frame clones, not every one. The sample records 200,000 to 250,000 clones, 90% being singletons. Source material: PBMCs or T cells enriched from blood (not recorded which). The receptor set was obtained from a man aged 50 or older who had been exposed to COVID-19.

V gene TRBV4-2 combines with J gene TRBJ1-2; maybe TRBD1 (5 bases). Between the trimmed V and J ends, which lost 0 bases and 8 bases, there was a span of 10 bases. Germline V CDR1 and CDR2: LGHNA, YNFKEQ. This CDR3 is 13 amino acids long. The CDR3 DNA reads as TGTGCCAGCAGCCAAGAGGACACTCGGGGCTACACCTTC. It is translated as CASSQEDTRGYTF.

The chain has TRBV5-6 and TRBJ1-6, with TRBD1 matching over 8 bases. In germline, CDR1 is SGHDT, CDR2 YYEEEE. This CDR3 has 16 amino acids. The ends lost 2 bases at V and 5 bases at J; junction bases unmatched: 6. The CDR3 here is CASSLNPTGDNSPLHF. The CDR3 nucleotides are TGTGCCAGCAGCTTAAATCCGACAGGGGATAATTCACCCCTCCACTTT.

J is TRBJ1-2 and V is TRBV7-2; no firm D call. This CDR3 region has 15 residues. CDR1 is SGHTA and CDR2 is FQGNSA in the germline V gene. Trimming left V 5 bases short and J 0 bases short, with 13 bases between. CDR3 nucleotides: TGTGCCAGCAGCCCAGGCTCACCGACTAACTATGGCTACACCTTC. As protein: CASSPGSPTNYGYTF. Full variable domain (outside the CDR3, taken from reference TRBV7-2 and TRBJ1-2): GAGVSQSPSNKVTEKGKDVELRCDPISGHTALYWYRQSLGQGLEFLIYFQGNSAPDKSGLPSDRFSAERTGGSVSTLTIQRTQQEDSAVYLCASSPGSPTNYGYTFGSGTRLTVV.

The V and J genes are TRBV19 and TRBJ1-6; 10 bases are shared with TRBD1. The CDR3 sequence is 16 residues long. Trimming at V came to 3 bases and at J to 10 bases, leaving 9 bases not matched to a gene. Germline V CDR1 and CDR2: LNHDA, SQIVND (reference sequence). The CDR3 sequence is CASSISGTGVGSPLHF. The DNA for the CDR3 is TGTGCCAGTAGTATCTCCGGGACAGGGGTTGGATCACCCCTCCACTTT.

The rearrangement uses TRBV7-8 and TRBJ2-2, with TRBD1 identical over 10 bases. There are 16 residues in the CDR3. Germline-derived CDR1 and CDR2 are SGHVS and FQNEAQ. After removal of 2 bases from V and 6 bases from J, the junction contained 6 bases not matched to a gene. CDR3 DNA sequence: TGTGCCAGCAGCTTAATCGACAGGGGGCTCTCCGGGGAGCTGTTTTTT. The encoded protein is CASSLIDRGLSGELFF.

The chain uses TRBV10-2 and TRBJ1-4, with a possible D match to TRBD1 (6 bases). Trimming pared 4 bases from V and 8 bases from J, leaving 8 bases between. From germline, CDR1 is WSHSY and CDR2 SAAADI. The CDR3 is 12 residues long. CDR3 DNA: TGCGCCAGCAGTGCAGGGGAAGAAAAACTGTTTTTT. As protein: CASSAGEEKLFF.

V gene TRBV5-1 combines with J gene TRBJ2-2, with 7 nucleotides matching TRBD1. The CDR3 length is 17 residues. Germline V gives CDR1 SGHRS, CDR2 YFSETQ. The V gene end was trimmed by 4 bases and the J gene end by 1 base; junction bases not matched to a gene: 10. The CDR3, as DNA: TGCGCCAGCAGCCTACAATCGACAGGGAGGAACACCGGGGAGCTGTTTTTT. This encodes CASSLQSTGRNTGELFF.

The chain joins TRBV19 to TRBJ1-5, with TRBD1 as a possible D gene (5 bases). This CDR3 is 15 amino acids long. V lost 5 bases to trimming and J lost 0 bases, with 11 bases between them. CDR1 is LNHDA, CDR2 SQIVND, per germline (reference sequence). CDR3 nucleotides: TGTGCCAGTAGTGTGGGGACTACTAGCAATCAGCCCCAGCATTTT. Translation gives CASSVGTTSNQPQHF.

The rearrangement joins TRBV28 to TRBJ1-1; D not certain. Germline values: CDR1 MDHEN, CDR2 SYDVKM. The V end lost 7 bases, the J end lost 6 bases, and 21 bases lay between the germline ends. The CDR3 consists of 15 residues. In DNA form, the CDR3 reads TGTGCCAGCATCCCTAGTCTGTTTAACGGGGCTGAAGCTTTCTTT. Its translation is CASIPSLFNGAEAFF.

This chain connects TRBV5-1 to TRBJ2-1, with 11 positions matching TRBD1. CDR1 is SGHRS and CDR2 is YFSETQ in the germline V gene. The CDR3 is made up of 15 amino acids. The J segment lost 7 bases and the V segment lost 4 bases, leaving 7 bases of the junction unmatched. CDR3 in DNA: TGCGCCAGCAGCGATCCGGGACAGGGGGAGAATGAGCAGTTCTTC. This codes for CASSDPGQGENEQFF.

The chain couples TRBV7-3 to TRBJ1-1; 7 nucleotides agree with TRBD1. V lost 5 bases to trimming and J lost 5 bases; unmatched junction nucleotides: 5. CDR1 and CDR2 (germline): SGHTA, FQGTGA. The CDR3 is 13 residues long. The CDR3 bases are TGTGCCAGCAGCGTTACAGGGGCAACTGAAGCTTTCTTT. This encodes CASSVTGATEAFF. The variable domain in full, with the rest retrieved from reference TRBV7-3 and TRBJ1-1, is GAGVSQTPSNKVTEKGKYVELRCDPISGHTALYWYRQSLGQGPEFLIYFQGTGAADDSGLPNDRFFAVRPEGSVSTLKIQRTERGDSAVYLCASSVTGATEAFFGQGTRLTVV.

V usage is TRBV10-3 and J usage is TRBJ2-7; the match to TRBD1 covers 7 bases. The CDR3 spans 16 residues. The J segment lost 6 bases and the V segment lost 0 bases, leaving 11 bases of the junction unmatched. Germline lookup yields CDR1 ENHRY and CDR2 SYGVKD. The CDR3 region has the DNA TGTGCCATCAGTGAGTCTCCTACGACAGGGCTGGGCGAGCAGTACTTC. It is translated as CAISESPTTGLGEQYF.

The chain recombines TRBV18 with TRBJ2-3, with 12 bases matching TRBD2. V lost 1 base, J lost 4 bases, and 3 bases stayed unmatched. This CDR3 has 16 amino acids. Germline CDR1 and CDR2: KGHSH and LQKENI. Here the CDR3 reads CASSPRLAGGADTQYF. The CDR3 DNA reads TGTGCCAGCTCACCACGGCTAGCGGGGGGGGCAGATACGCAGTATTTT.

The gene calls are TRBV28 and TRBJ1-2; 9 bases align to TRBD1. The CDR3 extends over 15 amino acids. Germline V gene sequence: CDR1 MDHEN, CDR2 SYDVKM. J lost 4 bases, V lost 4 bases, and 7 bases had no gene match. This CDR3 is CASSSTGGSVYGYTF. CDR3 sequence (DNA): TGTGCCAGCAGTTCCACAGGGGGCTCCGTCTATGGCTACACCTTC.

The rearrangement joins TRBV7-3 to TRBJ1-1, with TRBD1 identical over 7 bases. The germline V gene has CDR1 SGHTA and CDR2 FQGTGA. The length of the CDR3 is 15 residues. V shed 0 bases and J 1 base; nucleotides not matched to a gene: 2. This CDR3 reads CASSLTQGENTEAFF. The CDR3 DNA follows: TGTGCCAGCAGCTTAACGCAGGGGGAGAACACTGAAGCTTTCTTT.

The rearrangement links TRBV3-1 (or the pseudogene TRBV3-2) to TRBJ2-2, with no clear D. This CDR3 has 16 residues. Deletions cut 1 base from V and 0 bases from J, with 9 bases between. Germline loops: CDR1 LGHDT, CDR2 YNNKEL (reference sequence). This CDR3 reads CASSQGADPNTGELFF. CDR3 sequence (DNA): TGTGCCAGCAGCCAAGGCGCCGATCCGAACACCGGGGAGCTGTTTTTT.

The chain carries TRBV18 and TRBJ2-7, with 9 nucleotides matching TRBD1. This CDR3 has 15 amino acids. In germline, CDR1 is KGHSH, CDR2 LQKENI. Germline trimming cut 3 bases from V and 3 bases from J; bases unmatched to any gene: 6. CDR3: CASSPRGQGDYEQYF. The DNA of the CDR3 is TGTGCCAGCTCACCTCGGGGACAGGGTGACTACGAGCAGTACTTC.